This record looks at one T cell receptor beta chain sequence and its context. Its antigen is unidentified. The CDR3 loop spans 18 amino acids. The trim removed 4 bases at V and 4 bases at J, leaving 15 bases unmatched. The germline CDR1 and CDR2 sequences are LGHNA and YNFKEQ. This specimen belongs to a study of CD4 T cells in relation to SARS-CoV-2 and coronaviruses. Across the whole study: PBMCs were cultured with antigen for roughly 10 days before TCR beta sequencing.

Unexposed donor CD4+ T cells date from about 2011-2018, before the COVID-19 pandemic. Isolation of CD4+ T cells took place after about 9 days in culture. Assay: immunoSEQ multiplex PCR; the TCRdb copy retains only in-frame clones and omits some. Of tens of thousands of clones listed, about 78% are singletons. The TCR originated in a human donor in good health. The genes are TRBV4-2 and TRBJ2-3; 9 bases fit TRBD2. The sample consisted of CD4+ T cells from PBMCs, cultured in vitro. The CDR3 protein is CASSPRWITAGGSDTQYF. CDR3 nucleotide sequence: TGTGCCAGCAGCCCAAGATGGATAACAGCGGGAGGATCAGATACGCAGTATTTT.